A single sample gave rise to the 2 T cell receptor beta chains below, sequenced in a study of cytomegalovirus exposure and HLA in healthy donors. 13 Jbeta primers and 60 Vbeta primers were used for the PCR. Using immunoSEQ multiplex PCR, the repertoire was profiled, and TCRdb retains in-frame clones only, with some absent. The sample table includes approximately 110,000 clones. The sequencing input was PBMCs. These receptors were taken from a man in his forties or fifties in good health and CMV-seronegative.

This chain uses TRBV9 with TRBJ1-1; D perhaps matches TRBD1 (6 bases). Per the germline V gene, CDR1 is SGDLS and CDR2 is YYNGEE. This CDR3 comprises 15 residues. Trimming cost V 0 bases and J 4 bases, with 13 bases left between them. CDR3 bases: TGTGCCAGCAGCGTAGGGGGGCCCGGAGGCACTGAAGCTTTCTTT. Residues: CASSVGGPGGTEAFF.

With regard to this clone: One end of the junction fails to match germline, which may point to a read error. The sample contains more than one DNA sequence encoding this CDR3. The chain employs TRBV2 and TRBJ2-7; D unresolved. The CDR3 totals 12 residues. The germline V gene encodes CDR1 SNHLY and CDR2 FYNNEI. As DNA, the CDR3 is TGTGCTAGCAGTCGTCGCTCCTACGAGCAGTACTTC. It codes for CASSRRSYEQYF.